The rows below give T cell receptor beta chains drawn from one sample of a study of prognosis after radiotherapy for stage I lung cancer. TCRdb re-derived calls from the multiplex PCR reads in MiXCR, one entry per CDR3 protein. The profile shows 31,000 or so distinct CDR3 sequences, around half of them singletons. The sample here was PBMCs, taken before or after stereotactic body radiation therapy (not recorded which). These receptors originate from a donor aged 50 or older with non-small cell lung cancer. Both conserved end residues are part of each CDR3. D genes are given only for firm matches. A clone size is listed for some rows: how often the clone was seen (once, few, many), or a class if it is expanded.

clone size,D gene,V gene,J gene,CDR3 DNA,CDR3 protein
NA,NA,TRBV6-1,TRBJ1-2,TGTGCCAGCAGTGAAGGACAACTTTATTACGGCTACACCTTC,CASSEGQLYYGYTF
NA,NA,TRBV7-2,TRBJ2-3,TGTGCCAGCAGCTTATTTCGCACAGATACGCAGTATTTT,CASSLFRTDTQYF
NA,NA,TRBV27,TRBJ2-7,TGTGCCAGCAGTTCCGGAGCGGGTAGAAACGAGCAGTACTTC,CASSSGAGRNEQYF
many,TRBD2,TRBV3-1,TRBJ2-5,TGTGCCAGCAGCCAAGGCCCGACTAGCGTTGAGACCCAGTACTTC,CASSQGPTSVETQYF
NA,NA,TRBV28,TRBJ1-2,TGTGCCAGCAGTTTAAAGTGGACAGTTGCGATCCCTAACTATGGCTACACCTTC,CASSLKWTVAIPNYGYTF
NA,NA,TRBV6-1,TRBJ1-6,TGTGCAGGGGGAAAGGGCAGTAATTCACCCCTCCACTTT,CAGGKGSNSPLHF
many,NA,TRBV2,TRBJ2-1,TGTGCCAGCAGCGCCTGGAGGAATGAGCAGTTCTTC,CASSAWRNEQFF
many,NA,TRBV12-3/TRBV12-4,TRBJ2-7,TGTGCCAGCAGTTCTTTAACCTACGAGCAGTACTTC,CASSSLTYEQYF
many,TRBD2,TRBV5-8,TRBJ2-7,TGTGCCAGCAGCCCTACTAGCGGGAACTTCTACGAGCAGTACTTC,CASSPTSGNFYEQYF
many,TRBD2,TRBV24-1,TRBJ2-1,TGTGCCACCAGTACTAGCGGGACGGAAGAGCAGTTCTTC,CATSTSGTEEQFF
NA,NA,TRBV5-1,TRBJ2-3,TGCGCCAGCATCTTGCCCCTGGACGGATATACGCAGTATTTT,CASILPLDGYTQYF
NA,TRBD2,TRBV7-3,TRBJ2-2,TGTGCCAGCAGCTTAGTAGCGGGAGCGGACGTGGAGCTGTTTTTT,CASSLVAGADVELFF
many,NA,TRBV28,TRBJ2-4,TGTGCCAGCAGTCCCCAAGGGGCAGCCAAAAACATTCAGTACTTC,CASSPQGAAKNIQYF